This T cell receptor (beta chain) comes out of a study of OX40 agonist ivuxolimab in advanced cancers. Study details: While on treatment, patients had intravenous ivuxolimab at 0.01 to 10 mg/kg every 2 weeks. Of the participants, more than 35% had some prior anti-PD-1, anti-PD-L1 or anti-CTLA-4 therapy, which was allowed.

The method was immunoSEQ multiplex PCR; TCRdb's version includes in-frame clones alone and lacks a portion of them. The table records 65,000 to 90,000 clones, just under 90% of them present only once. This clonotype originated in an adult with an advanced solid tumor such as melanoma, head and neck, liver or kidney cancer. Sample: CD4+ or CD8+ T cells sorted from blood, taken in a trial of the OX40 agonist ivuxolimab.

The CDR3 DNA reads TGTGCCACCAGCAGAGGAGGGGACGAGCAGTACTTC. This sequence encodes CATSRGGDEQYF. This sequence joins TRBV15 and TRBJ2-7, with D tentatively TRBD1 or TRBD2 (5 bases each). V lost 1 base and J 5 bases, leaving 6 bases between the germline ends. Germline CDR1 is LNHNV and CDR2 is YYDKDF (reference sequence). The CDR3 is made up of 12 amino acids.